A selection of T cell receptor beta chains follows, all from one sample in a study of T cells after yellow fever vaccination. MiXCR, applied by TCRdb to the 5' RACE reads, yields one record per CDR3 protein. This table has some 350,000 distinct CDR3 sequences, about 6.2% appearing once. Sequences were derived from PBMCs, sampled 5 days after the yellow fever booster vaccination. These receptors originate from a man aged 30 to 45 who received the YFV17D yellow fever vaccine. Each CDR3 is given without its conserved first and last residue. The D gene is left open where the match is weak.

CDR3aa,d_gene,v_gene
AISSYSPDTQY,.,TRBV5-8
SVLQGAYEQY,.,TRBV29-1
SALGRGGQY,.,TRBV29-1
ASSIIGTSAVADTQY,TRBD2,TRBV7-9
ASSLYRVTQY,.,TRBV28
ASSPRRTSGRDYEQY,TRBD2,TRBV7-2
ASSRTRVGEWPQH,.,TRBV4-3
ASSVQAFYNEQF,.,TRBV9
SATIAGEIYNEQF,TRBD2,TRBV20-1
CARDGTGGADTQY,TRBD1,TRBV20-1
AISEGAGLSSGANVLT,.,TRBV10-3
ASSLAEPVGWAF,.,TRBV7-2
ASKLNTEAF,.,TRBV12-3/TRBV12-4
ASSLRLPTTDTQY,.,TRBV5-4
ASAGLAVSYEQY,TRBD2,TRBV5-1
SARGQYSGRADTQY,TRBD2,TRBV20-1